A single sample is the source of the 12 T cell receptor beta chains below, sequenced in a study of beta chain features in type 1 diabetes. Investigators reverse transcribed all isolated RNA, so they sequenced expressed TCRB transcripts. Only in-frame clones appear in the TCRdb table, and some are missing; sequencing was by immunoSEQ multiplex PCR. The sample lists around 300,000 clones, 14% occurring once. The specimen was central memory CD4+ T cells from blood. The receptors shown here come from a man aged 30 to 45 in good health.

J is TRBJ2-5 and V is TRBV18, with 10 bases that match TRBD2. This CDR3 contains 17 residues. V shed 5 bases and J 0 bases; nucleotides not matched to a gene: 9. Germline CDR1 reads KGHSH; CDR2 reads LQKENI. CDR3 DNA sequence: TGTGCCAGCTCATCGAGCGGGAGGGCCAAGTACCAAGAGACCCAGTACTTC. As protein: CASSSSGRAKYQETQYF. The variable domain in full, completed from reference TRBV18 and TRBJ2-5, reads NAGVMQNPRHLVRRRGQEARLRCSPMKGHSHVYWYRQLPEEGLKFMVYLQKENIIDESGMPKERFSAEFPKEGPSILRIQQVVRGDSAAYFCASSSSGRAKYQETQYFGPGTRLLVL.

This chain joins TRBV9 and TRBJ2-3, with no clear D. Trimming pared 0 bases from V and 1 base from J, leaving 27 bases between. Germline lookup yields CDR1 SGDLS and CDR2 YYNGEE. The CDR3 runs 21 residues. CDR3 coding DNA: TGTGCCAGCAGCGTAGAAGGCCCAGGTTACTTCTCTATAGCTGGCACAGATACGCAGTATTTT. This gives the protein CASSVEGPGYFSIAGTDTQYF.

The V call is TRBV19, the J call TRBJ2-6, with D possibly being TRBD1 or TRBD2 (5 bases each). The CDR3 totals 17 residues. V lost 6 bases and J 3 bases, leaving 18 bases between the germline ends. Germline V gene sequence: CDR1 LNHDA, CDR2 SQIVND (reference sequence). This chain's CDR3 is CASSKKGPRGGANVLTF. CDR3 in DNA: TGTGCCAGTAGCAAGAAGGGACCTCGCGGTGGGGCCAACGTCCTGACTTTC.

This clone was seen a few times. The chain recombines TRBV12-5 with TRBJ2-1; D ambiguous. Germline assignment: CDR1 LGHNT and CDR2 FRNRAP. The CDR3 runs to 15 residues. V lost 2 bases and J 4 bases, leaving 12 bases between the germline ends. CDR3 in amino acids: CASGLPVPMYNEQFF. The CDR3 DNA reads TGTGCTAGTGGTTTGCCCGTTCCCATGTACAATGAGCAGTTCTTC.

This clone was recorded a few times. The CDR3: CASSLVSSGGGEQYF. CDR3 DNA: TGTGCCAGCAGCTTAGTGTCTAGCGGGGGAGGCGAGCAGTACTTC. V and J are TRBV7-2 and TRBJ2-7, with TRBD2 matching over 10 bases. From germline, CDR1 is SGHTA and CDR2 FQGNSA. The CDR3 sequence is 15 residues long. The V segment lost 1 base and the J segment 6 bases; nucleotides outside the gene matches: 6.

There are a few counts of this clone. The chain combines TRBV7-2 with TRBJ2-5; D remains unclear. This CDR3 spans 15 amino acids. Germline V gives CDR1 SGHTA, CDR2 FQGNSA. Trimming pared 5 bases from V and 2 bases from J, leaving 15 bases between. The CDR3 spells CASSQPSGLQETQYF. DNA of the CDR3: TGTGCCAGCAGCCAGCCGAGTGGGCTTCAAGAGACCCAGTACTTC.

The J gene is TRBJ1-2, the V gene TRBV20-1; D is ambiguous. The CDR3 is made up of 11 amino acids. V gave up 6 bases and J gave up 6 bases, with 11 bases separating them. Germline V gene data show CDR1 as DFQATT and CDR2 as SNEGSKA (reference sequence). Here the CDR3 DNA reads TGCAGTGCCGAGCGGATAAATGGCTACACCTTC. Translation gives CSAERINGYTF.

J is TRBJ2-3 and V is TRBV29-1; no firm D call. Germline V lookup: CDR1 SQVTM, CDR2 ANQGSEA. The V and J ends lost 3 bases and 0 bases respectively, with 10 bases between them. The CDR3 runs 14 residues. The CDR3: CSVESRLSTDTQYF. The DNA of the CDR3 is TGCAGCGTTGAGTCTAGACTTAGCACAGATACGCAGTATTTT.

This clone has a handful of counts. The chain has TRBV29-1 and TRBJ1-2; D unclear. The CDR3 is made up of 10 amino acids. CDR1 and CDR2 (germline): SQVTM, ANQGSEA. Trimming left V 3 bases short and J 7 bases short, with 6 bases between. The CDR3 sequence is CSVEAGGYTF. The DNA for the CDR3 is TGCAGCGTTGAGGCAGGTGGCTACACCTTC.

This clone has only a few counts. The gene calls are TRBV11-2 and TRBJ2-1; D possibly matches TRBD1 or TRBD2 (5 bases each). Germline CDR1 and CDR2: SGHAT and FQNNGV. The V gene lost 1 base and the J gene lost 5 bases, with 9 bases spanning the gap. This CDR3 spans 14 amino acids. The CDR3 DNA reads TGTGCCAGCAGCTTAGCTGGGGGTCACAATGAGCAGTTCTTC. Protein product: CASSLAGGHNEQFF.

The chain has TRBV6-5 and TRBJ2-7; TRBD2 matches at 8 bases. The CDR3 is 16 amino acids. The germline CDR1 and CDR2 sequences are MNHEY and SVGAGI. The J segment lost 1 base and the V segment lost 2 bases, leaving 7 bases of the junction unmatched. DNA for the CDR3: TGTGCCAGCAGTTACGGGAGGACTAGCCTTTCCTACGAGCAGTACGTC. Translated: CASSYGRTSLSYEQYV.

This clone was detected only a few times. V is TRBV7-2 and J is TRBJ2-2; no clear D. Deletions cut 1 base from V and 1 base from J, with 10 bases between. Germline values: CDR1 SGHTA, CDR2 FQGNSA. This CDR3 is 16 amino acids long. This CDR3 reads CASSLGNPRNTGELFF. CDR3 nucleotide sequence: TGTGCCAGCAGCTTAGGGAACCCTAGGAACACCGGGGAGCTGTTTTTT.